The clone carrying this TCR beta chain was seen repeatedly, ten times or more. This specimen comes from a study of early T cells in non-severe SARS-CoV-2 infection. V was pared by 10 bases and J by 5 bases, with 9 bases between. Per germline, CDR1 MNHEY and CDR2 SVGAGI. The CDR3 contains 11 residues. TCRdb re-analysed the 5' RACE reads in MiXCR, keeping a single row per CDR3 protein. Of 20,000 to 30,000 distinct CDR3 sequences in the sample, approximately 4% were seen once. This receptor was taken from an adult who was a healthcare worker with PCR-confirmed SARS-CoV-2 infection or an uninfected control (not recorded which). The chain employs TRBV6-5 and TRBJ2-1; possible D gene TRBD2, 5 bases. The sample consisted of whole blood. The CDR3 sequence: CATALDNEQFF. CDR3 nucleotide sequence: TGTGCCACCGCACTAGACAATGAGCAGTTCTTC.